These 13 T cell receptor beta chains originate from one sample sequenced in a study of quantifying T cell responses using KT2 cells. Study-level background: cDNA was made from DNase-treated RNA using alpha and beta constant primers.

The cDNA 3' end received a ligated oligonucleotide with a UMI. First-round PCR used about 4 cycles and beta primers RC1.1 and RC1.2 covering TRBC1 and TRBC2. One entry per CDR3 protein, called by TCRdb with MiXCR from the UMI-ligation and nested PCR reads. The sample shows approximately 60,000 distinct CDR3 sequences, roughly an eighth of them seen only once. What was sequenced was PBMCs spiked with cells of the T cell clone KT2. The receptor source for this set is a human donor.

The chain employs TRBV7-8 and TRBJ2-1; TRBD1 matches at 12 bases. Germline V CDR1 and CDR2: SGHVS, FQNEAQ. J gave up 2 bases and V 5 bases, and 16 bases lay outside the gene matches. The CDR3 is 20 amino acids. The CDR3 bases are TGTGCCAGCAGCCATCGACCGGGACAGGGGGCAAGTATGGCCTACAATGAGCAGTTCTTC. Its protein is CASSHRPGQGASMAYNEQFF.

A word on this clonotype: A read error may produce the germline difference seen at one junction end. CDR3 amino acids: CASNLVGNQTQHF. CDR3 sequence (DNA): TGTGCCAGCAACCTGGTGGGTAATCAGACCCAGCATTTT. The J gene is TRBJ1-5, the V gene TRBV6-6; D not certain. The CDR3 loop spans 13 amino acids. Germline V gene lookup returns CDR1 MNHNY and CDR2 SVGAGI (reference sequence).

This clonotype was seen repeatedly, ten times or more. This chain links TRBV6-2 or TRBV6-3 with TRBJ2-1; 12 bases are shared with TRBD2. Germline CDR1 is MNHEY and CDR2 is SVGEGT. This CDR3 has 18 amino acids. V lost 5 bases and J lost 5; bases outside the gene matches: 13. The CDR3 nucleotides are TGTGCCAGCAGTCCAAGGACTAGCGGGATCTTTTCCCACAATGAGCAGTTCTTC. Translation: CASSPRTSGIFSHNEQFF.

The table lists this clonotype with a few counts. The chain recombines TRBV7-9 with TRBJ2-1, with 13 bases fitting TRBD2. CDR1 is SEHNR, CDR2 FQNEAQ, per germline (reference sequence). The CDR3 has 15 amino acids. Trimming took 5 bases from V and 8 from J; bases not matched to a gene: 6. The CDR3 DNA reads TGTGCCAGCAGCCCCGGGACTAGCGGGGCCGATGAGCAGTTCTTC. This sequence encodes CASSPGTSGADEQFF.

This clonotype occurred many times. V gene TRBV7-8 combines with J gene TRBJ2-3; D is perhaps TRBD1 or TRBD2 (5 bases each). With 5 bases removed from V and 0 bases from J, the gap between germline ends came to 12 bases. The CDR3 contains 15 residues. CDR1 SGHVS and CDR2 FQNEAQ come from the germline V gene. CDR3 loop: CASSHRRDSTDTQYF. DNA of the CDR3: TGTGCCAGCAGCCACCGACGGGACAGCACAGATACGCAGTATTTT.

The rearrangement uses TRBV5-1 and TRBJ2-7; no clear D gene. Germline V lookup: CDR1 SGHRS, CDR2 YFSETQ. The CDR3 spans 16 residues. V lost 0 bases to trimming and J lost 1 base, with 14 bases between them. Written as DNA, the CDR3 is TGCGCCAGCAGCTTGGGTCTGGCCACCGCGTCCTACGAGCAGTACTTC. This sequence encodes CASSLGLATASYEQYF.

The chain has TRBV11-2 and TRBJ2-1, with 8 positions matching TRBD2. V trimming: 5 bases; J trimming: 10 bases; junction bases outside the gene matches: 7. CDR1 and CDR2 (germline): SGHAT, FQNNGV. The CDR3 is 13 amino acids. The CDR3 loop reads CASSPGLAPEQFF. In DNA form, the CDR3 reads TGTGCCAGCAGCCCCGGACTAGCACCCGAGCAGTTCTTC.

This clonotype was recorded a few times. V gene TRBV20-1 combines with J gene TRBJ2-5, with 16 bases identical to TRBD2. The J segment lost 5 bases and the V segment lost 5 bases, leaving 11 bases of the junction unmatched. CDR1 is DFQATT, CDR2 SNEGSKA, per germline (reference sequence). CDR3 length equals 17 residues. CDR3 sequence: CSAPPGLAGGPGETQYF. CDR3 DNA: TGCAGTGCTCCACCGGGACTAGCGGGAGGGCCGGGTGAGACCCAGTACTTC.

The chain is built from TRBV6-5 and TRBJ1-1; 7 bases align to TRBD1. The CDR3 is 13 amino acids. The germline V gene has CDR1 MNHEY and CDR2 SVGAGI. Losses at the gene ends were 6 bases for V and 11 bases for J; bases not matched to a gene: 12. The CDR3 nucleotides read TGTGCCAGCAGCGAACGATCAGGGGGTCTTGCTTTCTTT. Encoded protein: CASSERSGGLAFF.

This clonotype was detected ten times or more. For the CDR3, the DNA is TGCAGCGTTGAAGATCTCACCCGACAGGGCGTGGAGCTGTTTTTT. The encoded protein is CSVEDLTRQGVELFF. The V and J genes are TRBV29-1 and TRBJ2-2; 7 nucleotides align to TRBD1. Germline V gives CDR1 SQVTM, CDR2 ANQGSEA. The CDR3 is made up of 15 amino acids. V was pared by 0 bases and J by 10 bases, with 11 bases of the junction left unmatched.

This clonotype was seen at least ten times. The chain employs TRBV5-1 and TRBJ1-1; D not resolved. V lost 0 bases and J lost 5, with 5 bases in between. This CDR3 has 12 residues. CDR1 is SGHRS and CDR2 is YFSETQ in the germline V gene. CDR3 nucleotide sequence: TGCGCCAGCAGCTTGGATTTTACTGAAGCTTTCTTT. Its translation is CASSLDFTEAFF.

This clonotype was counted at least ten times. This sequence joins TRBV6-5 and TRBJ2-7, with 8 bases aligning to TRBD2. Germline CDR1 and CDR2: MNHEY and SVGAGI. The CDR3 covers 15 residues. Unmatched junction bases numbered 8, after V lost 6 bases and J lost 1 base. The CDR3 reads CASRVGRGVSYEQYF. For the CDR3, the DNA is TGTGCCAGCAGGGTGGGGCGGGGGGTGTCCTACGAGCAGTACTTC.

Note on this clonotype: The junction differs from germline at one of its ends, possibly a read error. This chain joins TRBV2 and TRBJ1-3; D gene ambiguous. The germline CDR1 and CDR2 sequences are SNHLY and FYNNEI. CDR3 length equals 11 residues. CDR3 region: CASSEGNTIYF. The DNA of the CDR3 is TGTGCCAGCAGCGAAGGAAACACCATATATTTT.